This T cell receptor (beta chain) was recorded in a study of blood T cell repertoires in COVID-19. Looking at the study overall: Samples taken during acute and convalescent COVID-19 were collected in the United States, Italy and Spain. The analysed material was cDNA or gDNA that came from T cells, B-cell-depleted T cells, or PBMCs.

Trimming removed 7 bases from V and 5 bases from J, with 17 bases in between. There are 15 residues in the CDR3. Germline CDR1 MNHEY, CDR2 SMNVEV (reference sequence). Original handling: Estimation of nucleated cell counts was performed using reference gene primer amplification. Libraries were prepared by immunoSEQ multiplex PCR; TCRdb keeps only in-frame clonotypes and omits some of them. V and J calls and clone size come straight from that table; D and trimming were deduced from the DNA. The table has 250,000 to 350,000 clones, roughly 87% seen once; the top ten hold approximately 2.2%. The sequence came from a man in his late teens or twenties with active or convalescent COVID-19. V is TRBV27 and J is TRBJ2-2; no definite D call. The material sequenced was peripheral blood. CDR3 sequence (DNA): TGTGCCAGCACCCTGGGCACCGGTGGAACCGGGGAGCTGTTTTTT. Translating it yields CASTLGTGGTGELFF.